This T cell receptor beta chain was obtained from a study of cytomegalovirus exposure and HLA in healthy donors. Amplification used 60 Vbeta primers and 13 Jbeta primers. The data were produced by immunoSEQ multiplex PCR, yet TCRdb's version contains in-frame clones alone and is incomplete. The sample comprises about 200,000 clones, about four fifths of which are singletons, and more than 1.5% rests with the top ten. Between the trimmed V and J ends, which lost 4 bases and 1 base, there was a span of 13 bases. The CDR3 has 15 residues. Germline V gene lookup returns CDR1 SGHTA and CDR2 FQGNSA. In regard to this clone: Antigen: not known.

Study conclusions and caveats: Most CMV-associated TCR beta chains were later found to appear HLA-restricted.

This sequence joins TRBV7-2 and TRBJ1-1; a weak D match, TRBD1 (5 bases). The TCR comes from a woman between 45 and 60 years old in good health and CMV-seronegative. Sequencing was done on a sample of PBMCs. The CDR3 loop reads CASSSWGGANTEAFF. CDR3 in DNA: TGTGCCAGCAGCTCCTGGGGAGGGGCGAACACTGAAGCTTTCTTT. Supplemented by reference TRBV7-2 and TRBJ1-1, the full variable domain reads GAGVSQSPSNKVTEKGKDVELRCDPISGHTALYWYRQSLGQGLEFLIYFQGNSAPDKSGLPSDRFSAERTGGSVSTLTIQRTQQEDSAVYLCASSSWGGANTEAFFGQGTRLTVV.